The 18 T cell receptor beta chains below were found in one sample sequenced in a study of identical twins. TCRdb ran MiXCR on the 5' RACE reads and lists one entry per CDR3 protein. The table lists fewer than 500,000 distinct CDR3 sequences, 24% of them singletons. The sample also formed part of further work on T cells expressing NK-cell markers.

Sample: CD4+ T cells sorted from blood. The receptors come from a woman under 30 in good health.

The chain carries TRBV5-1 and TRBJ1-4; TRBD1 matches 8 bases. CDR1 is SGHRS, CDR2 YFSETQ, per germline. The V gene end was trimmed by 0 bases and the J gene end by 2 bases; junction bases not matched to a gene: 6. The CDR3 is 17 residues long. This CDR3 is CASSLGTGIATNEKLFF. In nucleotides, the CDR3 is TGCGCCAGCAGCTTGGGGACAGGGATAGCGACTAATGAAAAACTGTTTTTT.

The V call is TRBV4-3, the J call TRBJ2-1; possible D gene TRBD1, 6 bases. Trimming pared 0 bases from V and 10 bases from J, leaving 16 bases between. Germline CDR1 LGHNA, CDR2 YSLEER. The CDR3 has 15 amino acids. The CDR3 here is CASSQDYNRDVEQFF. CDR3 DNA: TGCGCCAGCAGCCAAGATTATAACAGGGATGTGGAGCAGTTCTTC.

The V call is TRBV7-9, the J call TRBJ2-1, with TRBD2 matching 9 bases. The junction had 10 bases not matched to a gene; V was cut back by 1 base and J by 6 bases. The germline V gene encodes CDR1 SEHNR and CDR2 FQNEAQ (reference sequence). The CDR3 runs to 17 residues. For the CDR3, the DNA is TGTGCCAGCAGCTTAGGGGGCCTACGAGCGGGGGGCAATGAGCAGTTCTTC. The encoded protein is CASSLGGLRAGGNEQFF.

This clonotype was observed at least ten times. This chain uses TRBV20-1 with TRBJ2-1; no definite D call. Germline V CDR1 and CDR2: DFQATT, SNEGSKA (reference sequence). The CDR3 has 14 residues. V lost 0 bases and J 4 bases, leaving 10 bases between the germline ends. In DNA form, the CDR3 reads TGCAGTGCTAGAGATCTGGGCCAATACAATGAGCAGTTCTTC. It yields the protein CSARDLGQYNEQFF.

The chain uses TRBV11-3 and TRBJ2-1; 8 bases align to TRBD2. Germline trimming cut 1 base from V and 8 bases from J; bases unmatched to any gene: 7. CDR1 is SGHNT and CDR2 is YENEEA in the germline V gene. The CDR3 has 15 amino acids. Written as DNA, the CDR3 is TGTGCCAGCAGCTTAGGCGGGGTAGCGGGGCATGAGCAGTTCTTC. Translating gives CASSLGGVAGHEQFF.

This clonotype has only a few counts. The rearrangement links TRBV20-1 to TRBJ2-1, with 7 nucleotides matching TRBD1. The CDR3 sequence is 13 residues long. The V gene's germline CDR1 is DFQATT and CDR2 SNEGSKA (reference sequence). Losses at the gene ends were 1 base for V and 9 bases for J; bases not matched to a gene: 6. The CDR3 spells CSARGTGAGEQFF. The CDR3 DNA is TGCAGTGCTAGAGGCACAGGGGCGGGTGAGCAGTTCTTC.

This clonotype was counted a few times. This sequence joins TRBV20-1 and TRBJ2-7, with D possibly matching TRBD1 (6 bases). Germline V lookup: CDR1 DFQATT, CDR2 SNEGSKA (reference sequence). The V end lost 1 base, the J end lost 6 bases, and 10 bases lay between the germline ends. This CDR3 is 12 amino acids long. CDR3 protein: CSARGGGGEQYF. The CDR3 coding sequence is TGCAGTGCTAGAGGAGGGGGTGGCGAGCAGTACTTC.

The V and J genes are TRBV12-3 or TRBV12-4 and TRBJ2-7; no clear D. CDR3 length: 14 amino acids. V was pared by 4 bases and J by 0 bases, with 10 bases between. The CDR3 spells CASSSERTSYEQYF. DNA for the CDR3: TGTGCCAGCAGTTCAGAGCGAACCTCCTACGAGCAGTACTTC.

The CDR3 here is CRAQPGGQNTEAFF. The DNA for the CDR3 is TGCAGAGCACAGCCAGGGGGACAGAACACTGAAGCTTTCTTT. The gene calls are TRBV20-1 and TRBJ1-1; 7 bases agree with TRBD1. Per the germline V gene, CDR1 is DFQATT and CDR2 is SNEGSKA (reference sequence). The CDR3 consists of 14 residues.

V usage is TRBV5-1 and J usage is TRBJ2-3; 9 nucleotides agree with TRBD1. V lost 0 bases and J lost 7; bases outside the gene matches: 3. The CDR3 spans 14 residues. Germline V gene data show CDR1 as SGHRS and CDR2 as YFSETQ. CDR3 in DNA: TGCGCCAGCAGCTTGGAGGGACAGGGAAATACGCAGTATTTT. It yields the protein CASSLEGQGNTQYF.

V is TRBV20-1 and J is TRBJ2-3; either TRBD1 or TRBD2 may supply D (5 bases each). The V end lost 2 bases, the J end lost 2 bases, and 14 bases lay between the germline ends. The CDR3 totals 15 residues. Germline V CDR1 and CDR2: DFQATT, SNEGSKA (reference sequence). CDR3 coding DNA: TGCAGTGCTAGACGGGGACCGACAGTCACAGATACGCAGTATTTT. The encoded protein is CSARRGPTVTDTQYF.

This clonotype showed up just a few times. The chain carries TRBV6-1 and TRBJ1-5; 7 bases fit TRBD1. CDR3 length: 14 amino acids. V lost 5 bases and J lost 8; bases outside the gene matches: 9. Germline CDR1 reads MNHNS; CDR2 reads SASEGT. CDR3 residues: CASSPLTGPEPQHF. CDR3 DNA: TGTGCCAGCAGTCCATTGACAGGGCCGGAGCCCCAGCATTTT.

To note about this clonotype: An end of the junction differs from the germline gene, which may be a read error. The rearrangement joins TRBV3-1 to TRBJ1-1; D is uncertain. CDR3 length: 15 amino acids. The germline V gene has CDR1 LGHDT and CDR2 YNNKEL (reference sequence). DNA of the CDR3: TGTGCCAGCAGCCAAGAACCCGCAAGGAACACTGAGGCTTTCTTT. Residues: CASSQEPARNTEAFF.

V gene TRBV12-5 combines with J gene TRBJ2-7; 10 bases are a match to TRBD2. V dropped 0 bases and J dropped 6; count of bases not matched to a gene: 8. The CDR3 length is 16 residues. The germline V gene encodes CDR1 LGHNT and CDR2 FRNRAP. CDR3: CASGLVQGLAFGEQYF. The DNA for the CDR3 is TGTGCTAGTGGTTTGGTCCAGGGACTAGCGTTCGGCGAGCAGTACTTC. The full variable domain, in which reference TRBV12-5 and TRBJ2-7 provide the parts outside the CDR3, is DARVTQTPRHKVTEMGQEVTMRCQPILGHNTVFWYRQTMMQGLELLAYFRNRAPLDDSGMPKDRFSAEMPDATLATLKIQPSEPRDSAVYFCASGLVQGLAFGEQYFGPGTRLTVT.

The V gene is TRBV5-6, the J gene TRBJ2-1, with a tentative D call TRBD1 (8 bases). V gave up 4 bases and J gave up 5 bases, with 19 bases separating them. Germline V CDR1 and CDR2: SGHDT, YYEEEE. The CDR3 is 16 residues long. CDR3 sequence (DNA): TGTGCCAGCAGCGTATTCACAGGGGGACTACACAATGAGCAGTTCTTC. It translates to CASSVFTGGLHNEQFF.

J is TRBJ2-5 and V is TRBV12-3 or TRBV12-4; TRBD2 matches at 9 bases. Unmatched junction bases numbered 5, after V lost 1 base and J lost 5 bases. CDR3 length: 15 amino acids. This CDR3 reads CASSLERGEWETQYF. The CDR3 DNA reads TGTGCCAGCAGTTTAGAGCGGGGGGAATGGGAGACCCAGTACTTC.

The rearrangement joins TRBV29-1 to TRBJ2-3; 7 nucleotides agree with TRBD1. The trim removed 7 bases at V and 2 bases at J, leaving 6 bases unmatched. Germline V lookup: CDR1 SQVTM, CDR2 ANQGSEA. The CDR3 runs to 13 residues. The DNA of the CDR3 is TGCAGCGGGGAGACAGGGAACACAGATACGCAGTATTTT. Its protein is CSGETGNTDTQYF.

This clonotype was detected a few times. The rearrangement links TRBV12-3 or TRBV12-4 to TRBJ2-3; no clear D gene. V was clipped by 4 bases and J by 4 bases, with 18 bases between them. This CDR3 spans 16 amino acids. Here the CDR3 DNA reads TGTGCCAGCAGTTCCCCCCTAACGTTTGGGGCAGATACGCAGTATTTT. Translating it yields CASSSPLTFGADTQYF.